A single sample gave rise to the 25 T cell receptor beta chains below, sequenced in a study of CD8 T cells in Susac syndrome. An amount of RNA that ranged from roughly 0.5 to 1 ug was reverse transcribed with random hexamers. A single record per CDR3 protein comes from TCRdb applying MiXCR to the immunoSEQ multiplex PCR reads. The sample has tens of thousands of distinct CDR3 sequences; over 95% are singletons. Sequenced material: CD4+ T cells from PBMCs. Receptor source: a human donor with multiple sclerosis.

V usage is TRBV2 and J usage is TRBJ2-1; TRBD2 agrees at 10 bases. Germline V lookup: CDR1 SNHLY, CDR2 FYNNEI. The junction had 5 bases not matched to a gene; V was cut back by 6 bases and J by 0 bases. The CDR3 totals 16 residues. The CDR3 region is CASSKAGGSSYNEQFF. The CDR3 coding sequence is TGTGCCAGCAGCAAAGCGGGGGGGAGCTCCTACAATGAGCAGTTCTTC.

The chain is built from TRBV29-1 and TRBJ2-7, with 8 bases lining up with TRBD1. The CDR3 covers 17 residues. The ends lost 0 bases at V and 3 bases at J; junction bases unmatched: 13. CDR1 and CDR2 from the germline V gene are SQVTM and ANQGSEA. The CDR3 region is CSVEEGWAGGTNYEQYF. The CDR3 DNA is TGCAGCGTTGAAGAAGGTTGGGCAGGGGGCACCAACTACGAGCAGTACTTC.

The CDR3: CATSTGQANGYTF. The CDR3 nucleotides are TGTGCCACCAGCACGGGACAGGCAAATGGCTACACCTTC. The chain has TRBV15 and TRBJ1-2; 8 bases are a match to TRBD1. This CDR3 region has 13 residues. V trimming: 4 bases; J trimming: 6 bases; junction bases outside the gene matches: 4. Germline V lookup: CDR1 LNHNV, CDR2 YYDKDF (reference sequence).

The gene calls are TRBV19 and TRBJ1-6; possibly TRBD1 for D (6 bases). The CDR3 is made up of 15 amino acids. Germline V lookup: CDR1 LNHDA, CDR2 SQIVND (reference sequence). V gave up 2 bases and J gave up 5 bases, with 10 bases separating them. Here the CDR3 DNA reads TGTGCCAGTAGTATAAGGACAGCTAATAATTCACCCCTCCACTTT. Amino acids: CASSIRTANNSPLHF.

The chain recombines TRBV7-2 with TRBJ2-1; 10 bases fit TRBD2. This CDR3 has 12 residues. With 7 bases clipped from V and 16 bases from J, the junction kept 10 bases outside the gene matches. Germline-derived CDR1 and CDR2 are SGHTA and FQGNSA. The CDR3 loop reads CASTSVGLADFF. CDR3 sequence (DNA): TGTGCCAGCACCTCAGTCGGACTAGCGGATTTCTTC.

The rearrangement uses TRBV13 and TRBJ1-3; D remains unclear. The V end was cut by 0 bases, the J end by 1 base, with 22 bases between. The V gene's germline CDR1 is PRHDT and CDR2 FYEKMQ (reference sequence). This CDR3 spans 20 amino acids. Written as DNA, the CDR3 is TGTGCCAGCAGCTTAGGCCGGATCAAGGCGCGGAGAATTTCTGGAAACACCATATATTTT. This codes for CASSLGRIKARRISGNTIYF.

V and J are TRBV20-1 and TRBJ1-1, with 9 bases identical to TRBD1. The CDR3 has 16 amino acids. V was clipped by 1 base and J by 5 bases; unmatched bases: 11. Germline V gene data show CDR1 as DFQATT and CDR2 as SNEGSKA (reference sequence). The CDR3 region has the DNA TGCAGTGCTAGAGTCGTATACAGGGGGCAAAAAACTGAAGCTTTCTTT. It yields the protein CSARVVYRGQKTEAFF.

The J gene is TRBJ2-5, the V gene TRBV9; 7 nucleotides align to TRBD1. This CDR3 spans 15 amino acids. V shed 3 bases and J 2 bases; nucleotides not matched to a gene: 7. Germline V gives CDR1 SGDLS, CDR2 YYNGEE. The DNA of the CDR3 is TGTGCCAGCAGCGACGACCGGGACAGTCAAGAGACCCAGTACTTC. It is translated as CASSDDRDSQETQYF.

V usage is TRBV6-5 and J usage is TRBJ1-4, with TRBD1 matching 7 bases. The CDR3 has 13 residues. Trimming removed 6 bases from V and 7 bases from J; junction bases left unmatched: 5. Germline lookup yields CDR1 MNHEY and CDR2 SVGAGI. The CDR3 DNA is TGTGCCAGCAGAGGGGGCGGTCTTGAAAAACTGTTTTTT. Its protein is CASRGGGLEKLFF.

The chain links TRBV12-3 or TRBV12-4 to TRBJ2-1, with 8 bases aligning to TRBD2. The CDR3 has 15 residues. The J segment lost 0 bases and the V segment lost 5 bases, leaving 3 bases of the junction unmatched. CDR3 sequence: CASSPGGRSYNEQFF. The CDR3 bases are TGTGCCAGCAGTCCGGGGGGGCGCTCCTACAATGAGCAGTTCTTC.

The CDR3 sequence is CASSRSSGGEQYF. DNA for the CDR3: TGCGCCAGCAGTCGGTCCTCAGGAGGCGAGCAGTACTTC. The gene calls are TRBV5-1 and TRBJ2-7; tentative D call: TRBD2 (5 bases). The germline CDR1 and CDR2 sequences are SGHRS and YFSETQ. The length of the CDR3 is 13 residues. Trimming removed 5 bases at V and 6 bases at J, with 15 bases between.

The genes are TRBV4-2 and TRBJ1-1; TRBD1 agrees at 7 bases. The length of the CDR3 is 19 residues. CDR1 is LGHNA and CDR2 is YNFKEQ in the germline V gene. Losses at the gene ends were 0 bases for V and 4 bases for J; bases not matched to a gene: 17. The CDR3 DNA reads TGTGCCAGCAGCCAAGATCTACCCCAGGGGGAGGTTTTGGGCACTGAAGCTTTCTTT. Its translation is CASSQDLPQGEVLGTEAFF.

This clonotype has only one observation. CDR3: CASSPFSFIEQYF. In DNA, the CDR3 is TGTGCCAGCTCACCCTTTTCCTTTATCGAGCAGTACTTC. The V call is TRBV18, the J call TRBJ2-7, with no clear D. CDR1 KGHSH and CDR2 LQKENI come from the germline V gene. The length of the CDR3 is 13 residues. V was cut by 3 bases and J by 6 bases, with 12 bases left in between. The full variable domain, with the rest looked up from reference TRBV18 and TRBJ2-7, is NAGVMQNPRHLVRRRGQEARLRCSPMKGHSHVYWYRQLPEEGLKFMVYLQKENIIDESGMPKERFSAEFPKEGPSILRIQQVVRGDSAAYFCASSPFSFIEQYFGPGTRLTVT.

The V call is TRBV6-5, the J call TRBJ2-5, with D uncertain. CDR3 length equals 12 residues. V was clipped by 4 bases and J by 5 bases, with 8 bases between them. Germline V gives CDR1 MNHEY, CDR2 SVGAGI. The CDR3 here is CASSFSLETQYF. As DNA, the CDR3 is TGTGCCAGCAGTTTCAGTTTGGAGACCCAGTACTTC.

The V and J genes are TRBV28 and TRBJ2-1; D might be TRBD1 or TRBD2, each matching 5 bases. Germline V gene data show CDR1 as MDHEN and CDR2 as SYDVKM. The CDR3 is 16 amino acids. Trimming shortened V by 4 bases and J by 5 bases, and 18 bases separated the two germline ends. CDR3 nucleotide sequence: TGTGCCAGCAGTTCCACAGGAGGACCAGTCCACAATGAGCAGTTCTTC. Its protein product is CASSSTGGPVHNEQFF.

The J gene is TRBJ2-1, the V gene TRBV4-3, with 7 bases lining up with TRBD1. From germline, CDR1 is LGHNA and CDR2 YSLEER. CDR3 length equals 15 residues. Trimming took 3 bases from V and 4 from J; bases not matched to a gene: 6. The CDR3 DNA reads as TGCGCCAGCAGCCACCGACAGGGCTATTACAATGAGCAGTTCTTC. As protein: CASSHRQGYYNEQFF.

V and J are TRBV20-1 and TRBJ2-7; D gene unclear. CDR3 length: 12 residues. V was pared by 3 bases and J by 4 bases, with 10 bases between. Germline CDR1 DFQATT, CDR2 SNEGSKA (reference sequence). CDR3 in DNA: TGCAGTGCTAGTCAGGCCGCGTACGAGCAGTACTTC. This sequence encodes CSASQAAYEQYF.

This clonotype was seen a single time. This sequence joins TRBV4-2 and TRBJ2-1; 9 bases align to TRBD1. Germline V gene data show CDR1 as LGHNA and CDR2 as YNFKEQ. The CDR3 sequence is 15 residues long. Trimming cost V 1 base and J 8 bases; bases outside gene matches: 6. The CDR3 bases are TGTGCCAGCAGCCAAGCGGGACAGGGTTCGTATGAGCAGTTCTTC. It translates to CASSQAGQGSYEQFF.

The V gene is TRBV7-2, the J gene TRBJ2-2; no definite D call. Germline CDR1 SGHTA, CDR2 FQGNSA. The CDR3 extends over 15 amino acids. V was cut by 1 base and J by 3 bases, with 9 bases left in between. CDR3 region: CASSLGAGDTGELFF. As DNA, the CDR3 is TGTGCCAGCAGCTTAGGAGCAGGCGACACCGGGGAGCTGTTTTTT.

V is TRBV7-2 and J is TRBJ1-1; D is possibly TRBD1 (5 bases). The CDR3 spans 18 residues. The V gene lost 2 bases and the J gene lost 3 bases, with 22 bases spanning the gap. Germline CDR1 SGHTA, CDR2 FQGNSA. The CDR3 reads CASSLKSYRDQKHTEAFF. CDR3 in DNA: TGTGCCAGCAGCTTAAAAAGCTACCGGGACCAAAAGCACACTGAAGCTTTCTTT.

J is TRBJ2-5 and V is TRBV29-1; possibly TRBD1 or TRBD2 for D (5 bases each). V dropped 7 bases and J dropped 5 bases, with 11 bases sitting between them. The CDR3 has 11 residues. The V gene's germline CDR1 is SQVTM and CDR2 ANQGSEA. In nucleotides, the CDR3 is TGCAGCGGGGGACCTCTGGAGACCCAGTACTTC. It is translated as CSGGPLETQYF.

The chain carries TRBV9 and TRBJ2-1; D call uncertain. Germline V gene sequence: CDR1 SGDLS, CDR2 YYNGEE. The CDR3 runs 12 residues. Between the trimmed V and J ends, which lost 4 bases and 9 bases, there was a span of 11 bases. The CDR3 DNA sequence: TGTGCCAGCAGCAAATTAGGGTTTGAGCAGTTCTTC. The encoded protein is CASSKLGFEQFF.

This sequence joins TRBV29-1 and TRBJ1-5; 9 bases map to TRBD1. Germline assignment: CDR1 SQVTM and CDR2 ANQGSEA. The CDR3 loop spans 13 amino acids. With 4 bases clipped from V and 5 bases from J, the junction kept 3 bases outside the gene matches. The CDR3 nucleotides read TGCAGCGTTGGGGGACAGGGTCATCAGCCCCAGCATTTT. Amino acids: CSVGGQGHQPQHF.

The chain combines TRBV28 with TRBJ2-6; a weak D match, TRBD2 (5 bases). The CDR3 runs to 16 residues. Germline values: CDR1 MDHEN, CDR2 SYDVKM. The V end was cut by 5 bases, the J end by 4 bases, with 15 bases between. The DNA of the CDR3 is TGTGCCAGCAGTCCTATTCGGAGGAAGGGGGCCAACGTCCTGACTTTC. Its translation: CASSPIRRKGANVLTF.

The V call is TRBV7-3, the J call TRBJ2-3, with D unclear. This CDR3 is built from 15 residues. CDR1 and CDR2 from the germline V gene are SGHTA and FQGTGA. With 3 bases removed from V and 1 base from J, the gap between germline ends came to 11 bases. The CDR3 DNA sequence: TGTGCCAGCAGCTTGTCTGTGAGTGGCACAGATACGCAGTATTTT. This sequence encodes CASSLSVSGTDTQYF.